These T cell receptor beta chains were read from a single sample in a study of T-cell reconstitution after alpha-beta-depleted transplantation in children. TCRdb called the PCR reads again in MiXCR, with one record for every CDR3 protein. The sample consists of a few hundred thousand distinct CDR3 sequences, 9.5% to 15% of them appearing once. Source: PBMCs from the stem cell graft donor, taken from the stem cell graft. The receptors were gathered from a human donor who donated a stem cell graft to a child with combined immunodeficiency. CDR3s include the opening cysteine and the closing phenylalanine or tryptophan.

j_call v_call cdr3_aa
TRBJ2-1 TRBV20-1 CSALSAGGPGNEQFF
TRBJ2-7 TRBV27 CASSQQGRYEQYF
TRBJ2-7 TRBV6-6 CATLGRSYEQYF
TRBJ2-3 TRBV7-2 CASSRGGGRDTQYF
TRBJ1-2 TRBV20-1 CSARKAGQTNYGYTF
TRBJ2-4 TRBV7-6 CASSLSPATGRAKNIQYF
TRBJ2-5 TRBV20-1 CGAAASGGGRGTQYF
TRBJ2-2 TRBV9 CASSQRRGSGTGELFF
TRBJ1-1 TRBV28 CASSPHGVGRTEAFF
TRBJ2-7 TRBV7-2 CASSLLSSAFTYEQYF
TRBJ1-5 TRBV7-8 CASSLVGSSGGFQPQHF
TRBJ2-7 TRBV12-3/TRBV12-4 CASRAGTSGSYEQYF
TRBJ1-4 TRBV28 CASSSTGQGVEKLFF
TRBJ2-3 TRBV12-3/TRBV12-4 CASSFRQGTDTQYF
TRBJ1-5 TRBV5-1 CASSLDGSLYQPQHF
TRBJ2-7 TRBV20-1 CSAPLAGGYEQYF
TRBJ1-5 TRBV7-2 CASSLVIANQPQHF
TRBJ2-1 TRBV5-5 CASSTGGAVRNEQFF
TRBJ1-2 TRBV12-3/TRBV12-4 CASSLRVGLNYGYTF
TRBJ2-4 TRBV12-3/TRBV12-4 CASSSTGGSAKNIQYF
TRBJ2-5 TRBV12-3/TRBV12-4 CASSTQLQETQYF
TRBJ1-1 TRBV5-1 CASSPTGTAMNTEAFF
TRBJ2-5 TRBV6-1 CASSLSRRQETQYF
TRBJ2-1 TRBV18 CASSLGGAADNEQFF
TRBJ2-5 TRBV12-3/TRBV12-4 CASSFRGLQETQYF
TRBJ2-1 TRBV5-1 CASSRTGRTRSPADNEQFF
TRBJ1-2 TRBV7-9 CASSLILTGIGGYTF
TRBJ2-5 TRBV6-1 CASKGQGNSVEETQYF
TRBJ2-2 TRBV6-2/TRBV6-3 CASGGTDNTGELFF
TRBJ2-3 TRBV12-3/TRBV12-4 CASSLVVATDTQYF
TRBJ2-5 TRBV3-1 CASSQGGTSRVQETQYF
TRBJ2-7 TRBV4-3 CASSQDPYNFYEQYF
TRBJ2-5 TRBV12-3/TRBV12-4 CASSSDSLQETQYF
TRBJ2-5 TRBV12-3/TRBV12-4 CASRKRGGETQYF
TRBJ2-1 TRBV4-2 CASSQEGTSGDNEQFF
TRBJ2-7 TRBV20-1 CSARARTSGVLPYEQYF
TRBJ1-4 TRBV7-8 CASSGGQGGFEDEKLFF
TRBJ2-3 TRBV29-1 CSARDGTDTQYF
TRBJ1-5 TRBV28 CASIPGANQPQHF
TRBJ1-6 TRBV10-3 CAISESISGPRLKNSPLHF
TRBJ1-2 TRBV4-3 CASRSVKAGGYTF
TRBJ2-3 TRBV20-1 CSARADKGIEAQYF
TRBJ1-2 TRBV6-2/TRBV6-3 CASSYSQGISYGYTF